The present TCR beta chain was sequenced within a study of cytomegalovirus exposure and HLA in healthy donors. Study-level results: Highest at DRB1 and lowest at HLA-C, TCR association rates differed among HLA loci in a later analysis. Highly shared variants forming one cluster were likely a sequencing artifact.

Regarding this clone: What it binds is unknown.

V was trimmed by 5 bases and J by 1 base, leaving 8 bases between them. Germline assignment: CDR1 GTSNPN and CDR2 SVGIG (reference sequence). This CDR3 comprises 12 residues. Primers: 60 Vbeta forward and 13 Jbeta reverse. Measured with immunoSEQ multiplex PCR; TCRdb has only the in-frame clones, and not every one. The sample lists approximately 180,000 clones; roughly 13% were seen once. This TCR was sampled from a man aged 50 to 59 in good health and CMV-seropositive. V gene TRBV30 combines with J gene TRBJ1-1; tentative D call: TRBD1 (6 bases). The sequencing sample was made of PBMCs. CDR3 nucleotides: TGTGCCTGGGGACAGTCGAACACTGAAGCTTTCTTT. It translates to CAWGQSNTEAFF.